A single sample is the source of the 31 T cell receptor beta chains below, sequenced in a study of T cell responses to AZD1222 COVID-19 vaccine. The assay was immunoSEQ multiplex PCR, and TCRdb's table has in-frame clones only and misses some. The repertoire holds around 150,000 clones, around 93% seen once, with over 1.3% in the top ten. The source was peripheral blood, collected on day 0 of AZD1222 vaccination. The receptors derive from an adult in good health.

V usage is TRBV4-1 and J usage is TRBJ2-5; D might be TRBD2 (6 bases). V was clipped by 4 bases and J by 0 bases, with 15 bases between them. This CDR3 region has 16 residues. Germline lookup yields CDR1 MGHRA and CDR2 YSYEKL. The CDR3 region is CASSRERVGYQETQYF. CDR3 nucleotides: TGCGCCAGCAGCCGGGAGCGGGTCGGGTACCAAGAGACCCAGTACTTC.

The chain recombines TRBV7-3 with TRBJ1-3; possibly TRBD1 for D (6 bases). The CDR3 totals 15 residues. Germline-derived CDR1 and CDR2 are SGHTA and FQGTGA. V was trimmed by 5 bases and J by 4 bases, leaving 15 bases between them. CDR3 DNA: TGTGCCAGCAGCCTCTTACAGGGACAAGGAAACACCATATATTTT. Translation: CASSLLQGQGNTIYF.

The rearrangement links TRBV2 to TRBJ2-1; D may be TRBD2 (6 bases). CDR3 length: 16 residues. Trimming took off 4 bases at V and 1 base at J, with 14 bases between the two ends. Germline V lookup: CDR1 SNHLY, CDR2 FYNNEI. CDR3 in DNA: TGTGCCAGCAGTGCTCGAGCGGGTGCTTCCTACAATGAGCAGTTCTTC. As protein: CASSARAGASYNEQFF.

This sequence joins TRBV29-1 and TRBJ2-1; D remains ambiguous. The CDR3 sequence is 14 residues long. Trimming left V 7 bases short and J 4 bases short, with 17 bases between. Germline V CDR1 and CDR2: SQVTM, ANQGSEA. This CDR3 is CSGGRGVAYNEQFF. The CDR3 nucleotides read TGCAGCGGGGGTCGAGGAGTCGCTTACAATGAGCAGTTCTTC.

This clone appeared a single time. The V and J genes are TRBV2 and TRBJ1-1; no reliable D call. The CDR3 covers 12 residues. Between the trimmed V and J ends, which lost 6 bases and 1 base, there was a span of 6 bases. CDR1 is SNHLY, CDR2 FYNNEI, per germline. CDR3 in amino acids: CASRGENTEAFF. In nucleotides, the CDR3 is TGTGCCAGCAGGGGTGAGAACACTGAAGCTTTCTTT.

This clone has just one count. The chain uses TRBV12-5 and TRBJ2-1; 7 positions match TRBD2. Per the germline V gene, CDR1 is LGHNT and CDR2 is FRNRAP. Germline trimming cut 6 bases from V and 8 bases from J; bases unmatched to any gene: 4. CDR3 length: 12 residues. CDR3 bases: TGTGCTAGTGGGGCGGGAGCGGATGAGCAGTTCTTC. This translates into CASGAGADEQFF.

This chain uses TRBV7-6 with TRBJ2-4, with D perhaps matching TRBD1 (6 bases). V lost 8 bases and J 14 bases, leaving 16 bases between the germline ends. CDR1 SGHVS and CDR2 FNYEAQ come from the germline V gene. CDR3 length: 11 residues. CDR3 sequence: CASLFTGREYF. The CDR3 DNA follows: TGTGCCAGCCTTTTTACAGGGCGTGAGTACTTC.

The chain has TRBV4-1 and TRBJ1-1; no reliable D call. The CDR3 sequence is 14 residues long. V dropped 1 base and J dropped 5 bases, with 11 bases sitting between them. The germline V gene has CDR1 MGHRA and CDR2 YSYEKL. CDR3 amino acids: CASSQAGSGTEAFF. The CDR3 DNA sequence: TGCGCCAGCAGCCAAGCCGGGTCGGGGACTGAAGCTTTCTTT.

The chain is built from TRBV4-1 and TRBJ1-2; D remains unclear. V lost 0 bases, J lost 8 bases, and 16 bases lay in between. This CDR3 has 15 amino acids. CDR1 MGHRA and CDR2 YSYEKL come from the germline V gene. The CDR3 sequence is CASSQDHPQALGYTF. CDR3 sequence (DNA): TGCGCCAGCAGCCAAGATCATCCCCAGGCTCTCGGCTACACCTTC.

The V and J genes are TRBV6-6 and TRBJ2-7; unclear D gene. V lost 5 bases to trimming and J lost 9 bases, with 14 bases between them. This CDR3 comprises 12 residues. From germline, CDR1 is MNHNY and CDR2 SVGAGI (reference sequence). CDR3 DNA: TGTGCCAGCAGTCCGCCCAACCTCGGGCAGTACTTC. Encoded protein: CASSPPNLGQYF.

This rearrangement joins TRBV5-1 to TRBJ1-3; no clear D. The CDR3 runs 14 residues. Trimming pared 2 bases from V and 3 bases from J, leaving 9 bases between. CDR1 SGHRS and CDR2 YFSETQ come from the germline V gene. The CDR3 spells CASSLGSGGNTIYF. The CDR3 bases are TGCGCCAGCAGCTTAGGGAGCGGTGGAAACACCATATATTTT. The whole variable domain, filled in from reference TRBV5-1 and TRBJ1-3, reads KAGVTQTPRYLIKTRGQQVTLSCSPISGHRSVSWYQQTPGQGLQFLFEYFSETQRNKGNFPGRFSGRQFSNSRSEMNVSTLELGDSALYLCASSLGSGGNTIYFGEGSWLTVV.

The chain combines TRBV7-2 with TRBJ2-5; 11 positions match TRBD2. Germline V gene sequence: CDR1 SGHTA, CDR2 FQGNSA. V was pared by 7 bases and J by 2 bases, with 6 bases of the junction left unmatched. The CDR3 length is 15 residues. The CDR3 loop reads CASNPSGGPQETQYF. The CDR3 bases are TGTGCCAGCAACCCTAGCGGGGGGCCTCAAGAGACCCAGTACTTC.

This clone was counted a single time. The chain is built from TRBV28 and TRBJ1-2, with D maybe TRBD1 (5 bases). Between the trimmed V and J ends, which lost 7 bases and 3 bases, there was a span of 18 bases. This CDR3 comprises 15 residues. Germline lookup yields CDR1 MDHEN and CDR2 SYDVKM. CDR3 nucleotides: TGTGCCAGCACCCCTTCCCAGGGTATCGACTATGGCTACACCTTC. Translation gives CASTPSQGIDYGYTF.

The J gene is TRBJ2-7, the V gene TRBV2; weak D call: TRBD2 (6 bases). The ends were cut back, 7 bases at V and 6 bases at J, with 13 bases in the middle. The germline CDR1 and CDR2 sequences are SNHLY and FYNNEI. The CDR3 totals 12 residues. CDR3 in DNA: TGTGCCAGCAAGGGACTGCCGTCCGAGCAGTACTTC. This codes for CASKGLPSEQYF.

The rearrangement uses TRBV18 and TRBJ1-2; TRBD1 matches 10 bases. V trimming: 4 bases; J trimming: 4 bases; junction bases outside the gene matches: 12. The CDR3 sequence is 17 residues long. Germline V lookup: CDR1 KGHSH, CDR2 LQKENI. The CDR3 reads CASSHGLGTGELYGYTF. DNA of the CDR3: TGTGCCAGCTCACACGGGCTAGGGACAGGGGAACTCTATGGCTACACCTTC.

DNA for the CDR3: TGTGCCAGCAGTGAGGACACTGAAGCTTTCTTT. It codes for CASSEDTEAFF. The rearrangement joins TRBV2 to TRBJ1-1; D is unclear. From germline, CDR1 is SNHLY and CDR2 FYNNEI. Trimming took 3 bases from V and 3 from J, leaving 2 bases between them. The CDR3 spans 11 residues.

The J gene is TRBJ2-3, the V gene TRBV5-1, with 9 positions matching TRBD2. Losses at the gene ends were 4 bases for V and 4 bases for J; bases not matched to a gene: 7. The CDR3 has 15 amino acids. Germline V lookup: CDR1 SGHRS, CDR2 YFSETQ. CDR3 sequence reads: CASSPYSGGSDTQYF. CDR3 in DNA: TGCGCCAGCAGCCCGTATAGCGGGGGATCAGATACGCAGTATTTT.

This clone was picked up one time. This chain connects TRBV11-2 to TRBJ1-2; TRBD1 agrees at 7 bases. Germline V gives CDR1 SGHAT, CDR2 FQNNGV. J gave up 0 bases and V 1 base, and 5 bases lay outside the gene matches. The CDR3 runs to 16 residues. CDR3 nucleotides: TGTGCCAGCAGCTTAGGAGGGGGCAGGCCTAACTATGGCTACACCTTC. The encoded protein is CASSLGGGRPNYGYTF. The full variable domain, with the rest looked up from reference TRBV11-2 and TRBJ1-2, is EAGVAQSPRYKIIEKRQSVAFWCNPISGHATLYWYQQILGQGPKLLIQFQNNGVVDDSQLPKDRFSAERLKGVDSTLKIQPAKLEDSAVYLCASSLGGGRPNYGYTFGSGTRLTVV.

The V gene is TRBV7-9, the J gene TRBJ1-2; 9 bases line up with TRBD1. Trimming at V came to 4 bases and at J to 4 bases, leaving 13 bases not matched to a gene. The CDR3 length is 17 residues. Germline CDR1 SEHNR, CDR2 FQNEAQ (reference sequence). The CDR3 nucleotides are TGTGCCAGCAGCTCGATCCCGGGACAGGGAATTGCCTATGGCTACACCTTC. It specifies CASSSIPGQGIAYGYTF.

This sequence joins TRBV11-2 and TRBJ1-5; D unclear. The germline V and J ends were trimmed by 5 bases and 6 bases, with 11 bases remaining between them. Looked up from germline, CDR1 is SGHAT and CDR2 is FQNNGV. CDR3 size: 13 residues. CDR3 amino acids: CASSQGPTQPQHF. The CDR3 DNA follows: TGTGCCAGCAGCCAAGGTCCCACTCAGCCCCAGCATTTT.

CDR3 protein: CASSLGQYNSPLHF. For the CDR3, the DNA is TGCGCCAGCAGCTTGGGGCAATATAATTCACCCCTCCACTTT. The chain carries TRBV5-1 and TRBJ1-6; no reliable D call. The V gene's germline CDR1 is SGHRS and CDR2 YFSETQ. The V gene lost 0 bases and the J gene lost 4 bases, with 5 bases spanning the gap. The CDR3 spans 14 residues. Complete variable domain (other parts from reference TRBV5-1 and TRBJ1-6): KAGVTQTPRYLIKTRGQQVTLSCSPISGHRSVSWYQQTPGQGLQFLFEYFSETQRNKGNFPGRFSGRQFSNSRSEMNVSTLELGDSALYLCASSLGQYNSPLHFGNGTRLTVT.

This chain connects TRBV28 to TRBJ1-2, with D hard to call. Trimming pared 2 bases from V and 3 bases from J, leaving 10 bases between. CDR1 is MDHEN, CDR2 SYDVKM, per germline. The CDR3 covers 14 residues. CDR3 in DNA: TGTGCCAGCAGTTTACCTGCTGCGGACTATGGCTACACCTTC. Translated: CASSLPAADYGYTF.

The rearrangement links TRBV28 to TRBJ1-1; a possible D gene is TRBD1 (6 bases). V was clipped by 4 bases and J by 0 bases, with 12 bases between them. The CDR3 is made up of 15 amino acids. CDR1 MDHEN and CDR2 SYDVKM come from the germline V gene. This chain's CDR3 is CASSSGRGMNTEAFF. In DNA, the CDR3 is TGTGCCAGCAGTTCGGGGAGGGGGATGAACACTGAAGCTTTCTTT.

The genes are TRBV28 and TRBJ1-3, with 8 bases matching TRBD1. Unmatched junction bases numbered 5, after V lost 4 bases and J lost 0 bases. Per the germline V gene, CDR1 is MDHEN and CDR2 is SYDVKM. The CDR3 covers 16 residues. CDR3 nucleotide sequence: TGTGCCAGCAGTTCTGACAGGGGAAGCTCTGGAAACACCATATATTTT. Amino acids: CASSSDRGSSGNTIYF. The whole variable domain, remainder taken from reference TRBV28 and TRBJ1-3, is DVKVTQSSRYLVKRTGEKVFLECVQDMDHENMFWYRQDPGLGLRLIYFSYDVKMKEKGDIPEGYSVSREKKERFSLILESASTNQTSMYLCASSSDRGSSGNTIYFGEGSWLTVV.

The chain is built from TRBV2 and TRBJ2-2; tentative D call: TRBD2 (6 bases). CDR1 and CDR2 (germline): SNHLY, FYNNEI. This CDR3 spans 18 amino acids. V gave up 1 base and J gave up 5 bases, with 20 bases separating them. CDR3: CASSEGVGFGLSTGELFF. The CDR3 nucleotides are TGTGCCAGCAGTGAAGGTGTCGGGTTTGGACTATCTACCGGGGAGCTGTTTTTT. Full variable domain (rest looked up from reference TRBV2 and TRBJ2-2): EPEVTQTPSHQVTQMGQEVILRCVPISNHLYFYWYRQILGQKVEFLVSFYNNEISEKSEIFDDQFSVERPDGSNFTLKIRSTKLEDSAMYFCASSEGVGFGLSTGELFFGEGSRLTVL.

The gene calls are TRBV27 and TRBJ2-3, with 9 bases lining up with TRBD2. The CDR3 spans 17 residues. V dropped 2 bases and J dropped 0; count of bases not matched to a gene: 6. The germline CDR1 and CDR2 sequences are MNHEY and SMNVEV (reference sequence). The DNA of the CDR3 is TGTGCCAGCAGTTTAAGCCTAGCGGGGCCCAGCACAGATACGCAGTATTTT. It translates to CASSLSLAGPSTDTQYF.

This chain joins TRBV6-6 and TRBJ1-5, with D perhaps TRBD1 (5 bases). CDR1 and CDR2 (germline): MNHNY, SVGAGI (reference sequence). The CDR3 is 15 amino acids. V was cut by 5 bases and J by 6 bases, with 17 bases left in between. CDR3 residues: CASSPSGPRGQPQHF. The DNA of the CDR3 is TGTGCCAGCAGTCCATCGGGACCACGAGGTCAGCCCCAGCATTTT.

This clone was picked up a small number of times. The V and J genes are TRBV4-2 and TRBJ1-5; weak D call: TRBD1 (6 bases). The CDR3 has 14 residues. Germline V lookup: CDR1 LGHNA, CDR2 YNFKEQ. Trimming left V 0 bases short and J 6 bases short, with 9 bases between. The CDR3 here is CASSQDWGAQPQHF. The CDR3, as DNA: TGTGCCAGCAGCCAAGATTGGGGGGCTCAGCCCCAGCATTTT.

CDR3 in amino acids: CASSVGVGQGDSPLHF. In DNA form, the CDR3 reads TGTGCCAGCAGCGTTGGAGTGGGACAGGGGGATTCACCCCTCCACTTT. The chain combines TRBV5-4 with TRBJ1-6; TRBD1 matches 11 bases. V was clipped by 4 bases and J by 8 bases; unmatched bases: 8. CDR1 is SGHNT and CDR2 is YYREEE in the germline V gene (reference sequence). The CDR3 has 16 amino acids. Combining the CDR3 with reference TRBV5-4 and TRBJ1-6 gives the whole variable domain ETGVTQSPTHLIKTRGQQVTLRCSSQSGHNTVSWYQQALGQGPQFIFQYYREEENGRGNFPPRFSGLQFPNYSSELNVNALELDDSALYLCASSVGVGQGDSPLHFGNGTRLTVT.

This clone was recorded only once. Other DNA sequences from this sample encode an identical CDR3 as well. The V call is TRBV4-1, the J call TRBJ1-1, with a tentative D call TRBD1 (6 bases). Per germline, CDR1 MGHRA and CDR2 YSYEKL. This CDR3 is 15 amino acids long. V was cut by 1 base and J by 4 bases, with 13 bases left in between. CDR3 coding DNA: TGCGCCAGCAGCCAAGTGGGGGGGCTGGGCACTGAAGCTTTCTTT. Translated, it gives CASSQVGGLGTEAFF.

This chain uses TRBV12-5 with TRBJ1-2; possible D gene TRBD1, 5 bases. Germline V CDR1 and CDR2: LGHNT, FRNRAP. The V and J ends lost 5 bases and 0 bases respectively, with 13 bases between them. CDR3 length: 15 amino acids. The CDR3 sequence: CASGPHRSTNYGYTF. CDR3 coding DNA: TGTGCTAGTGGTCCTCACAGGTCCACTAACTATGGCTACACCTTC.